This T cell receptor (beta chain) emerged from a study of blood T cell repertoires in COVID-19 (TCRdb year 2020). Notes on the research overall: Samples from collaborators originated in the United States, Italy and Spain and spanned both the acute and convalescent phases of COVID-19. Sample metadata almost always included a de-identified subject ID, COVID-19 status, age in years and sex. A freely available public database, intended as a resource for researchers studying the immune response to SARS-CoV-2, is where the repertoires were released. Samples came from the ongoing ImmuneRACE study (first 160 participants) plus 1,254 subjects from 6 global collaborators. Deeply sampled blood TCRbeta repertoires from subjects exposed to, actively infected with, or recovered from COVID-19 were included in the dataset. The material from the prospective study consisted of cDNA or gDNA derived from T cells, B-cell-depleted T cells, or PBMCs. Where available, HLA class I and class II types were taken from metadata supplied by the sample provider and were not determined by assay-based typing.

In Seattle, one collaborating source enrolled patients while the infection was active and tracked those patients longitudinally over the course of disease. Each collaborating institution followed its own protocols to collect whole blood in K2EDTA tubes. Collaborator samples were shipped for TCRbeta analysis as frozen whole blood, isolated PBMCs, or DNA extracted from either sample type. What the study reported, not specific to this receptor: How much clinical and demographic metadata was included differed by source and by participant, and the metadata was provided uncurated.

V and J are truncated by 8 bases and 4 bases respectively, leaving an intervening sequence of 9 bases. The CDR3, from cysteine to phenylalanine, totals 12 residues. Only the CDR3 region is kept as DNA, spanning 36 bases read in frame from base 1. Based on the germline V gene (reference sequence), the CDR1 and CDR2 sequences are LNHDA and SQIVND. There are a few counts of this clone. It lacks a known antigen. Nothing much larger sits one base from this clone, and base qualities are not available. The immunoSEQ Assay, a bias-controlled multiplex PCR, was used to amplify TCRbeta CDR3 regions from genomic DNA. The paper's data handling went like this. Nucleated cell counts per sample were estimated from amplification of reference gene primers within the assay. To quantify the absolute abundance of each unique TCRbeta CDR3 rearrangement, sequence reads were collapsed and filtered. For each sample, productive Simpson clonality was calculated as the square root of Simpson's diversity index across productive rearrangements. TCRdb carries this immuneACCESS record with in-frame sequences only. Its versions omit some clonotypes, under half of them owing to an unresolved V gene in the studies checked, with the rest unexplained. V, J and clone size are those of that table, while D and trimming were read from the DNA. Counted in this sample were 150,000 or so clones; 75% to 90% of them appeared once. Roughly 12% of the sample rests with the top ten.

This sequence was found in a man between 18 and 35 years old with COVID-19, enrolled during active disease. What was sequenced was peripheral blood. The sequence is built from TRBV19 and TRBJ1-3; a confident D gene designation cannot be given. The CDR3 sequence is CASGSVGNTIYF. The DNA sequence reads TGTGCCAGTGGCAGCGTCGGAAACACCATATATTTT.